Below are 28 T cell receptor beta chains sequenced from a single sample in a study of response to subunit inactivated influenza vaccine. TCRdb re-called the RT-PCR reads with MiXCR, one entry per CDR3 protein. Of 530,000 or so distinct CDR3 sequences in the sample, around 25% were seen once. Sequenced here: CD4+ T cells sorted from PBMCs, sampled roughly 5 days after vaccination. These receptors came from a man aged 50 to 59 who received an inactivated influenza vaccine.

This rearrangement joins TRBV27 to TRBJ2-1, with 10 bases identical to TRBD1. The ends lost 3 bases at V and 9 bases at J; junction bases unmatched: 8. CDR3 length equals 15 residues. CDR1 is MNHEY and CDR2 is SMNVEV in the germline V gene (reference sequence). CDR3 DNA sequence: TGTGCCAGCAGTTTCGACAGGGGGCTAACAATTGAGCAGTTCTTC. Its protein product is CASSFDRGLTIEQFF.

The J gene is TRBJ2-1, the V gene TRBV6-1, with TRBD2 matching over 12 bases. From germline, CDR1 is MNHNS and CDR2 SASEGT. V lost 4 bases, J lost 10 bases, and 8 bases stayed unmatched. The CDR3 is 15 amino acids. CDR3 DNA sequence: TGTGCCAGCAGTGGGACTAGCGGGATCCGAAGGGAGCAGTTCTTC. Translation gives CASSGTSGIRREQFF.

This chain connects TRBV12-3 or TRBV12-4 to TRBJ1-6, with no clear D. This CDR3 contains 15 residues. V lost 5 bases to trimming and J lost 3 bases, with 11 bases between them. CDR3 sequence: CASSPRTGYNSPLHF. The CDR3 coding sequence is TGTGCCAGCAGTCCGCGGACCGGCTATAATTCACCCCTCCACTTT.

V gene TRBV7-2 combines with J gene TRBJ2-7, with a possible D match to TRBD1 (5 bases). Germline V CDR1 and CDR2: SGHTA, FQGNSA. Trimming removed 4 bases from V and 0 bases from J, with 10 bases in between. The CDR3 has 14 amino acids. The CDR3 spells CASSSTAGSYEQYF. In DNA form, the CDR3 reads TGTGCCAGCAGCTCGACAGCAGGCTCCTACGAGCAGTACTTC.

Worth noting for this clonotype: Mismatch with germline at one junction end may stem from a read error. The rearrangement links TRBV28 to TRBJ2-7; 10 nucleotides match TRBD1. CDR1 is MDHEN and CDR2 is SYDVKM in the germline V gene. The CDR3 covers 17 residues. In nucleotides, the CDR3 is TGTGGCAGCCTCCCCTTACCGGGACAGGGGTTGTCCTACGAGCAGTACTTC. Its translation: CGSLPLPGQGLSYEQYF.

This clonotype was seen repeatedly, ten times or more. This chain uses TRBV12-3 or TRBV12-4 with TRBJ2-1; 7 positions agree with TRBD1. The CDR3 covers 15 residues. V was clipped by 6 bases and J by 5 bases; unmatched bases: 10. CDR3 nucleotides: TGTGCCAGCAGGTCGACAGGGAATTGGAACAATGAGCAGTTCTTC. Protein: CASRSTGNWNNEQFF.

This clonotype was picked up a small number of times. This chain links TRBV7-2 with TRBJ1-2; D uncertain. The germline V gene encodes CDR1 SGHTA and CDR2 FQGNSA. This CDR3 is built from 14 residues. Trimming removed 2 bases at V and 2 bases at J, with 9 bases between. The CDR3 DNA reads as TGTGCCAGCAGCTTAAAGCGACAAAACTATGGCTACACCTTC. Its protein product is CASSLKRQNYGYTF.

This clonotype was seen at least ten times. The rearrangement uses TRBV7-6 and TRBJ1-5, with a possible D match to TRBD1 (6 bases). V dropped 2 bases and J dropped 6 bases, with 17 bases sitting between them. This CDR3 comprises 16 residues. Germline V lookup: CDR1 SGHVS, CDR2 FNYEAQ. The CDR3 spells CASSLIGGRGSQPQHF. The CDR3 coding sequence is TGTGCCAGCAGCTTAATCGGAGGGAGGGGGAGTCAGCCCCAGCATTTT.

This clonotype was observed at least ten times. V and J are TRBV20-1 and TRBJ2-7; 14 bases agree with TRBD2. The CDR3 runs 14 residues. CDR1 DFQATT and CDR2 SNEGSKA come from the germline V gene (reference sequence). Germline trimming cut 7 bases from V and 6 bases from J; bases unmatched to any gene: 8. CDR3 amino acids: CSGTGTSGGGEQYF. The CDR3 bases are TGCAGTGGGACCGGGACTAGCGGGGGTGGCGAGCAGTACTTC.

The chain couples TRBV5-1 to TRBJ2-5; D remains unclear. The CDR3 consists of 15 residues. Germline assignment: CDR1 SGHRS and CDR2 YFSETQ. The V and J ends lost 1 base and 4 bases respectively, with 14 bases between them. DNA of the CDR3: TGCGCCAGCAGCTTGACCGTAAGCGCGTTAGAGACCCAGTACTTC. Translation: CASSLTVSALETQYF.

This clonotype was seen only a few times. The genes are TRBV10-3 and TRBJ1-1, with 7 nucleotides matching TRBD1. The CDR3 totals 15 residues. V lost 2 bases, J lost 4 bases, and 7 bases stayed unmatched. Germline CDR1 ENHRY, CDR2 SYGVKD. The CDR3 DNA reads TGTGCCATCAGTGAGAGGGACAGTTCGGGCACTGAAGCTTTCTTT. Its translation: CAISERDSSGTEAFF.

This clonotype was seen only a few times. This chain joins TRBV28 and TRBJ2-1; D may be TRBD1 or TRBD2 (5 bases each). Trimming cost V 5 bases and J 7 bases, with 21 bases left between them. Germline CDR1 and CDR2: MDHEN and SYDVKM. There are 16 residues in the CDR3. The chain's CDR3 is CASSGPRWSEGNEQFF. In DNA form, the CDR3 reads TGTGCCAGCAGTGGACCTCGGTGGAGTGAGGGGAATGAGCAGTTCTTC.

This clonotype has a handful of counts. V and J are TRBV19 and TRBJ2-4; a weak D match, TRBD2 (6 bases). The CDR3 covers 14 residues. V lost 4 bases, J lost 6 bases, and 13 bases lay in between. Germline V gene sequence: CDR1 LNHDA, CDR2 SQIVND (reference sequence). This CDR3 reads CASSRRGDGNIQYF. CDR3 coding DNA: TGTGCCAGTAGTAGGAGGGGCGACGGAAACATTCAGTACTTC.

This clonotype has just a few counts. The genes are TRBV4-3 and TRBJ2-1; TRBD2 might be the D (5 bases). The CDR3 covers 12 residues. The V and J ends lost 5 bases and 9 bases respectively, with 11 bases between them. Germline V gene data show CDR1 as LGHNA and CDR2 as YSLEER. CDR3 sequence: CASSGLGSEQFF. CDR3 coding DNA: TGCGCCAGCAGCGGCTTAGGGAGTGAGCAGTTCTTC.

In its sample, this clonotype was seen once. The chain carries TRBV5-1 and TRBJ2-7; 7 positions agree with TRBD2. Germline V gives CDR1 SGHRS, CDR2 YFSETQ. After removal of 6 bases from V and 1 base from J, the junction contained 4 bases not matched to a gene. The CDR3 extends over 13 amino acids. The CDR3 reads CASTGRGSYEQYF. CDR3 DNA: TGCGCCAGCACAGGGAGGGGTTCCTACGAGCAGTACTTC.

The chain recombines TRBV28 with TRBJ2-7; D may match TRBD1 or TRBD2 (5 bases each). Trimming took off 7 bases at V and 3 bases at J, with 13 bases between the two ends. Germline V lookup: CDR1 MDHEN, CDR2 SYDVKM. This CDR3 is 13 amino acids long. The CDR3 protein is CASIPGRRYEQYF. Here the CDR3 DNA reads TGTGCCAGCATCCCGGGACGGCGCTACGAGCAGTACTTC.

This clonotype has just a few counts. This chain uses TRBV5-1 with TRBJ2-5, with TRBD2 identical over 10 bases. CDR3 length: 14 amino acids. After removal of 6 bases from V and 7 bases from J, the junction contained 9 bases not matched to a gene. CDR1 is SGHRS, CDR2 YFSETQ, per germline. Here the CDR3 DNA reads TGCGCCAGCACTACTGGGACTAGCGAGACGACCCAGTACTTC. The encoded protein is CASTTGTSETTQYF. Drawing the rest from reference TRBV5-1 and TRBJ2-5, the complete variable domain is KAGVTQTPRYLIKTRGQQVTLSCSPISGHRSVSWYQQTPGQGLQFLFEYFSETQRNKGNFPGRFSGRQFSNSRSEMNVSTLELGDSALYLCASTTGTSETTQYFGPGTRLLVL.

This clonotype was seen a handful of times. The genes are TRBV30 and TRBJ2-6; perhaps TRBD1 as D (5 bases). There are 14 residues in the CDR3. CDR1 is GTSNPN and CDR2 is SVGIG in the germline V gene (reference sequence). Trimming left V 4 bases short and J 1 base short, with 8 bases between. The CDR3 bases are TGTGCCTGGACTAAGGGGTCTGGGGCCAACGTCCTGACTTTC. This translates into CAWTKGSGANVLTF.

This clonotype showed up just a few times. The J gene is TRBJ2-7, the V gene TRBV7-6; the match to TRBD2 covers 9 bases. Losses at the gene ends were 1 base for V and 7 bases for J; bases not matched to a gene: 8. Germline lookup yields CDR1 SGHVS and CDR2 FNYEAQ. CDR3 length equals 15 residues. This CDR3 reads CASSLGVAGVEEQYF. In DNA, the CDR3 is TGTGCCAGCAGCTTAGGGGTAGCGGGGGTGGAAGAGCAGTACTTC. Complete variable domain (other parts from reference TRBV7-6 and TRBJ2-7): GAGVSQSPRYKVTKRGQDVALRCDPISGHVSLYWYRQALGQGPEFLTYFNYEAQQDKSGLPNDRFSAERPEGSISTLTIQRTEQRDSAMYRCASSLGVAGVEEQYFGPGTRLTVT.

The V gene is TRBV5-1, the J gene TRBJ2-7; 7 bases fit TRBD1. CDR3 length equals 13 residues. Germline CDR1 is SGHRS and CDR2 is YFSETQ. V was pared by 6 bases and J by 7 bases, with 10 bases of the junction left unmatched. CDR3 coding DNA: TGCGCCAGCAAGGGTTCTGGGACAGAAGAGCAGTACTTC. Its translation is CASKGSGTEEQYF.

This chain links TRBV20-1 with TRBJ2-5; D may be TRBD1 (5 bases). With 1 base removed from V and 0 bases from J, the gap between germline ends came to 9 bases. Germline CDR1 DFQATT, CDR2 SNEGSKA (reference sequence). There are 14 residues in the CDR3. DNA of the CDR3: TGCAGTGCTAGAGTACCAGGGTACCAAGAGACCCAGTACTTC. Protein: CSARVPGYQETQYF.

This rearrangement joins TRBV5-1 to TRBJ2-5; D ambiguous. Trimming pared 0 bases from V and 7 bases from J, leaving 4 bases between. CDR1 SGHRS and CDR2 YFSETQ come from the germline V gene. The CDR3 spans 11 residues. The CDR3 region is CASSLGRTQYF. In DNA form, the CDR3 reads TGCGCCAGCAGCTTGGGCCGGACCCAGTACTTC. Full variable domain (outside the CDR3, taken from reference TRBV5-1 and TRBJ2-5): KAGVTQTPRYLIKTRGQQVTLSCSPISGHRSVSWYQQTPGQGLQFLFEYFSETQRNKGNFPGRFSGRQFSNSRSEMNVSTLELGDSALYLCASSLGRTQYFGPGTRLLVL.

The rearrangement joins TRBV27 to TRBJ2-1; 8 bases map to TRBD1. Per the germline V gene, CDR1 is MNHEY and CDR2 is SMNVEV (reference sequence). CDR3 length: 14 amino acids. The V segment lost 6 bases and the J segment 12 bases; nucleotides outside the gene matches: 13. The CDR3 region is CASRDPGQATWQFF. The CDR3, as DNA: TGTGCCAGCAGGGATCCGGGACAGGCTACTTGGCAGTTCTTC.

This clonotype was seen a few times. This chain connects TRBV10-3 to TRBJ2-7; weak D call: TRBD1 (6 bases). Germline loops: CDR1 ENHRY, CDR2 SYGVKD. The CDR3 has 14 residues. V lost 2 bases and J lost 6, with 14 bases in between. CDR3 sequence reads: CAISEARGTSEQYF. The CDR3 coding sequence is TGTGCCATCAGTGAGGCCAGGGGAACCTCCGAGCAGTACTTC.

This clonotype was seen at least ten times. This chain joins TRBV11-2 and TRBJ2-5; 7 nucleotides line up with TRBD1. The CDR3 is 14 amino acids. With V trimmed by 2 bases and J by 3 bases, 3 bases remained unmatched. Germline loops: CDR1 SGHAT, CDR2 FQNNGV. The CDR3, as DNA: TGTGCCAGCAGCTTACGGGACAGTAAAGAGACCCAGTACTTC. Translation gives CASSLRDSKETQYF. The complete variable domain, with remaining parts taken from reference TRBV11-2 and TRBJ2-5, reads EAGVAQSPRYKIIEKRQSVAFWCNPISGHATLYWYQQILGQGPKLLIQFQNNGVVDDSQLPKDRFSAERLKGVDSTLKIQPAKLEDSAVYLCASSLRDSKETQYFGPGTRLLVL.

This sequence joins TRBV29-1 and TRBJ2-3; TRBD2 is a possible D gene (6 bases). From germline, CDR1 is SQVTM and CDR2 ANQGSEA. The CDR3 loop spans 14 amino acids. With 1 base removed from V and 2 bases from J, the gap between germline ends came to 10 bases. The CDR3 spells CSVEVGGNTDTQYF. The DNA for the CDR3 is TGCAGCGTTGAAGTAGGCGGGAACACAGATACGCAGTATTTT.

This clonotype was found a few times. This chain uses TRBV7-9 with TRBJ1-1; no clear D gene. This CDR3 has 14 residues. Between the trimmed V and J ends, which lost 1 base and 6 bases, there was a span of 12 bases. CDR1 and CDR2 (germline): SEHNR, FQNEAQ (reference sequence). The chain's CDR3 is CASSLGRGMAEAFF. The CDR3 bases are TGTGCCAGCAGCTTAGGACGGGGAATGGCTGAAGCTTTCTTT.

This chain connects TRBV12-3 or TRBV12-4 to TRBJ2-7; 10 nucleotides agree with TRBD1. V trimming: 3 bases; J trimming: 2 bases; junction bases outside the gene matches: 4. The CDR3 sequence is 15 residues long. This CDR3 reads CASSFFGQGAYEQYF. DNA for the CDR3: TGTGCCAGCAGTTTTTTTGGACAGGGGGCCTACGAGCAGTACTTC.